The clone carrying this T cell receptor beta chain has only a few counts. Antigen unknown. Using its own MiXCR run on the 5' RACE reads, TCRdb lists one record per CDR3 protein. The sample yields about 190,000 distinct CDR3 sequences, about 17% seen once. This CDR3 is built from 15 residues. V lost 4 bases and J lost 4; bases outside the gene matches: 7. The data stem from a study of T-cell memory formation after mild COVID-19. Whole-study findings and limits: Chiefly within CM and EM were the contracting CD4+ clones; CD8+ ones were within EMRA.

The chain combines TRBV12-3 or TRBV12-4 with TRBJ1-1; TRBD1 aligns across 9 bases. The sequenced material came from PBMCs or a T cell subset sorted from them (not recorded which). The clonotype was recovered from an adult woman who had mild COVID-19 (a few samples of this study predate the infection). Cell type and time point are not known. CDR3 sequence (DNA): TGTGCCAGCAGTTCCTCCGGGACAGGGATCACTGAAGCTTTCTTT. Translating gives CASSSSGTGITEAFF.